The clone carrying this TCR beta chain was observed many times. Only patients with CD8+CD57+ cell expansion on flow cytometry were chosen for sequencing. Germline V CDR1 and CDR2: MGHRA, YSYEKL. The CDR3 consists of 14 residues. V was pared by 1 base and J by 5 bases, with 12 bases between. The sample originates from a study of CD8+CD57+ T cells in acquired aplastic anemia. Genomic DNA served as template for TCR beta VDJ and CDR3 profiling. TCRdb re-derived calls from the reads in MiXCR, one entry per CDR3 protein. The data show 310,000 or so distinct CDR3 sequences, with 45% to 65% seen just once and approximately 1.3% held by the top ten.

Sequenced sample: sorted CD4+, CD8+, or CD8+CD57+ T cells (not recorded which) from PBMCs. This sequence joins TRBV4-1 and TRBJ2-7, with a tentative D call TRBD1 (6 bases). This sequence originates from a human donor with aplastic anemia. CDR3 region: CASSQGTGSNEQYF. CDR3 coding DNA: TGCGCCAGCAGCCAAGGCACAGGGTCAAACGAGCAGTACTTC.